Listed here are 31 T cell receptor beta chains from one sample, sequenced in a study of blood T cell repertoires in COVID-19. The data were produced by immunoSEQ multiplex PCR, yet TCRdb's version contains in-frame clones alone and is incomplete. The data contain a few hundred thousand clones, approximately 85% of them singletons. Sequencing was done on a sample of peripheral blood. Receptors were obtained from a man aged 50-59 years with active or convalescent COVID-19.

This clone was counted a single time. The V gene is TRBV7-9, the J gene TRBJ2-1, with no clear D. Germline V lookup: CDR1 SEHNR, CDR2 FQNEAQ (reference sequence). The CDR3 has 16 residues. Between the trimmed V and J ends, which lost 2 bases and 0 bases, there was a span of 11 bases. CDR3 loop: CASSLFSSSSYNEQFF. CDR3 bases: TGTGCCAGCAGCTTATTTAGTTCTAGCTCCTACAATGAGCAGTTCTTC.

The rearrangement uses TRBV6-5 and TRBJ1-2, with 9 nucleotides matching TRBD1. Germline trimming cut 6 bases from V and 4 bases from J; bases unmatched to any gene: 6. The CDR3 totals 14 residues. From germline, CDR1 is MNHEY and CDR2 SVGAGI. Here the CDR3 reads CASRETGGLYGYTF. DNA for the CDR3: TGTGCCAGCAGGGAGACAGGGGGTCTCTATGGCTACACCTTC.

This clone has a single count. The J gene is TRBJ2-5, the V gene TRBV12-3 or TRBV12-4, with D possibly TRBD2 on 6 matching bases. V was trimmed by 6 bases and J by 5 bases, leaving 13 bases between them. There are 13 residues in the CDR3. The CDR3 DNA reads TGTGCCAGCAGCCCGACTAGGCGGGAGACCCAGTACTTC. Its protein is CASSPTRRETQYF.

This clone was detected a few times. This sequence joins TRBV7-3 and TRBJ1-1; D gene uncertain. There are 13 residues in the CDR3. Germline V lookup: CDR1 SGHTA, CDR2 FQGTGA. Trimming took 5 bases from V and 2 from J, leaving 9 bases between them. CDR3 sequence: CASSPTPNTEAFF. In nucleotides, the CDR3 is TGTGCCAGCAGCCCCACTCCTAACACTGAAGCTTTCTTT.

This chain uses TRBV14 with TRBJ1-5, with a possible D match to TRBD1 (6 bases). Trimming stripped 0 bases from V and 0 bases from J, with 21 bases between. The CDR3 extends over 20 amino acids. From germline, CDR1 is SGHDN and CDR2 FVKESK. CDR3 in DNA: TGTGCCAGCAGCCAAGATATGGACAACAGGGTGACCGATAGCAATCAGCCCCAGCATTTT. Translated: CASSQDMDNRVTDSNQPQHF.

The CDR3 nucleotides read TGTGCCTGGAGTGAAGGGACAGGGGCCGGGGAGCTGTTTTTT. Translated: CAWSEGTGAGELFF. The V gene is TRBV30, the J gene TRBJ2-2; 10 nucleotides align to TRBD1. Per the germline V gene, CDR1 is GTSNPN and CDR2 is SVGIG (reference sequence). This CDR3 region has 14 residues. V gave up 1 base and J gave up 6 bases; unmatched junction bases: 2.

This clone was seen just once. The chain carries TRBV6-5 and TRBJ2-3; 11 nucleotides match TRBD2. Germline values: CDR1 MNHEY, CDR2 SVGAGI. Unmatched junction bases numbered 6, after V lost 4 bases and J lost 6 bases. This CDR3 is 15 amino acids long. CDR3 nucleotide sequence: TGTGCCAGCAGTTTACGACTAGCGGGATCCGATACGCAGTATTTT. Protein sequence: CASSLRLAGSDTQYF.

The chain employs TRBV20-1 and TRBJ2-1, with D possibly being TRBD2 (6 bases). The V end was cut by 3 bases, the J end by 7 bases, with 22 bases between. Germline values: CDR1 DFQATT, CDR2 SNEGSKA (reference sequence). This CDR3 comprises 16 residues. The CDR3 DNA is TGCAGTGCTAGTAAGCGGTCGGGGGAGGCCTTTAATGAGCAGTTCTTC. Translated: CSASKRSGEAFNEQFF.

This clone was detected only once. The chain links TRBV7-2 to TRBJ2-6; 9 positions match TRBD1. Germline trimming cut 2 bases from V and 2 bases from J; bases unmatched to any gene: 1. CDR3 length equals 16 residues. Germline lookup yields CDR1 SGHTA and CDR2 FQGNSA. CDR3 bases: TGTGCCAGCAGCTTAACAGGGGGCCCTGGGGCCAACGTCCTGACTTTC. Its translation: CASSLTGGPGANVLTF.

This chain links TRBV12-3 or TRBV12-4 with TRBJ1-1; weak D call: TRBD1 (6 bases). This CDR3 region has 10 residues. The V and J ends lost 7 bases and 11 bases respectively, with 11 bases between them. The CDR3, as DNA: TGTGCCAGCAAGGGGGGGTTGGCTTTCTTT. The encoded protein is CASKGGLAFF.

This clone appeared a single time. CDR3 nucleotide sequence: TGTGCCAGCAGCGCCCTCGCGGGACTAGCGCCTCACGAGCAGTACTTC. Translated: CASSALAGLAPHEQYF. The genes are TRBV9 and TRBJ2-7; 10 bases fit TRBD2. The CDR3 extends over 16 amino acids. Trimming at V came to 3 bases and at J to 5 bases, leaving 11 bases not matched to a gene. Per the germline V gene, CDR1 is SGDLS and CDR2 is YYNGEE.

J is TRBJ1-2 and V is TRBV19; 7 nucleotides line up with TRBD1. Per the germline V gene, CDR1 is LNHDA and CDR2 is SQIVND (reference sequence). The CDR3 has 13 amino acids. V lost 5 bases and J lost 9; bases outside the gene matches: 9. The CDR3 protein is CASSPTGDRSYTF. The CDR3 DNA reads as TGTGCCAGTAGTCCCACAGGGGATCGAAGCTACACCTTC.

V is TRBV5-1 and J is TRBJ2-1, with TRBD1 matching 8 bases. Per germline, CDR1 SGHRS and CDR2 YFSETQ. With V trimmed by 2 bases and J by 8 bases, 9 bases remained unmatched. This CDR3 has 15 residues. CDR3 sequence (DNA): TGCGCCAGCAGCTTAACAGGGGGACCTGGGGATGAGCAGTTCTTC. It specifies CASSLTGGPGDEQFF.

The genes are TRBV4-2 and TRBJ2-7; 13 positions agree with TRBD2. Germline V gives CDR1 LGHNA, CDR2 YNFKEQ. The CDR3 covers 18 residues. The V segment lost 3 bases and the J segment 4 bases; nucleotides outside the gene matches: 12. CDR3 sequence: CASSQTGQGLAGIYEQYF. The CDR3, as DNA: TGTGCCAGCAGCCAGACCGGCCAGGGACTAGCGGGAATATACGAGCAGTACTTC.

The rearrangement uses TRBV6-5 and TRBJ1-3; 10 bases map to TRBD1. The CDR3 sequence is 15 residues long. Trimming removed 6 bases from V and 3 bases from J; junction bases left unmatched: 5. CDR1 and CDR2 from the germline V gene are MNHEY and SVGAGI. The CDR3 nucleotides are TGTGCCAGCAGGCCCGGGACAGGGGTTGGAAACACCATATATTTT. As protein: CASRPGTGVGNTIYF.

V is TRBV5-1 and J is TRBJ1-4; D might be TRBD1 (5 bases). This CDR3 has 14 amino acids. Germline lookup yields CDR1 SGHRS and CDR2 YFSETQ. Trimming shortened V by 7 bases and J by 4 bases, and 14 bases separated the two germline ends. In DNA, the CDR3 is TGCGCCAGCGGGCGGGGGGATTTTAATGAAAAACTGTTTTTT. Translation gives CASGRGDFNEKLFF. Filled out from reference TRBV5-1 and TRBJ1-4, the complete variable domain reads KAGVTQTPRYLIKTRGQQVTLSCSPISGHRSVSWYQQTPGQGLQFLFEYFSETQRNKGNFPGRFSGRQFSNSRSEMNVSTLELGDSALYLCASGRGDFNEKLFFGSGTQLSVL.

The rearrangement joins TRBV7-6 to TRBJ2-3; a possible D gene is TRBD2 (6 bases). Germline CDR1 SGHVS, CDR2 FNYEAQ. This CDR3 contains 16 residues. With 1 base removed from V and 2 bases from J, the gap between germline ends came to 13 bases. The CDR3 here is CASSLGLWRDTDTQYF. The DNA for the CDR3 is TGTGCCAGCAGCTTAGGTTTGTGGCGGGACACAGATACGCAGTATTTT.

In the case of this clone: Other DNA sequences in the sample encode the same CDR3. The J gene is TRBJ1-4, the V gene TRBV5-1; D is ambiguous. V was clipped by 0 bases and J by 3 bases, with 3 bases between them. This CDR3 region has 13 residues. Germline CDR1 SGHRS, CDR2 YFSETQ. The CDR3 DNA follows: TGCGCCAGCAGCTTGGGGCCTAATGAAAAACTGTTTTTT. Protein: CASSLGPNEKLFF.

Only a few counts were recorded for this clone. The V and J genes are TRBV10-2 and TRBJ2-1; D perhaps matches TRBD1 (6 bases). CDR3 length: 14 residues. Germline V gene lookup returns CDR1 WSHSY and CDR2 SAAADI. Trimming cost V 6 bases and J 7 bases, with 16 bases left between them. The DNA of the CDR3 is TGCGCCAGCAGAGTAGGGGGAAGGGTGAATGAGCAGTTCTTC. Translation: CASRVGGRVNEQFF.

The rearrangement joins TRBV10-2 to TRBJ1-2; the match to TRBD1 covers 8 bases. J was trimmed by 7 bases and V by 5 bases; bases with no gene match: 6. The germline V gene encodes CDR1 WSHSY and CDR2 SAAADI. The CDR3 is made up of 13 amino acids. The CDR3: CASSSGQGRGYTF. The CDR3 nucleotides are TGCGCCAGCAGTTCCGGACAGGGTCGTGGCTACACCTTC.

The chain combines TRBV27 with TRBJ1-5; TRBD1 matches at 10 bases. V lost 8 bases, J lost 2 bases, and 12 bases stayed unmatched. Germline CDR1 and CDR2: MNHEY and SMNVEV (reference sequence). The CDR3 sequence is 17 residues long. The DNA for the CDR3 is TGTGCCAGCGGGATACCGGGACAGGGGTCGCGCAATCAGCCCCAGCATTTT. This codes for CASGIPGQGSRNQPQHF.

The V gene is TRBV7-2, the J gene TRBJ2-7, with D possibly being TRBD1 (6 bases). Trimming pared 4 bases from V and 5 bases from J, leaving 21 bases between. Germline CDR1 reads SGHTA; CDR2 reads FQGNSA. The CDR3 has 16 amino acids. CDR3 in DNA: TGTGCCAGCAGCTCCCGGACAGTCACTACTGGGGACGAGCAGTACTTC. It specifies CASSSRTVTTGDEQYF.

The rearrangement links TRBV7-9 to TRBJ1-3; TRBD1 might be the D (5 bases). V lost 1 base, J lost 1 base, and 8 bases lay in between. Germline assignment: CDR1 SEHNR and CDR2 FQNEAQ (reference sequence). The CDR3 covers 15 residues. CDR3 region: CASSLVDTSGNTIYF. CDR3 nucleotides: TGTGCCAGCAGCTTAGTGGACACGTCTGGAAACACCATATATTTT.

This chain links TRBV18 with TRBJ1-2; 8 nucleotides line up with TRBD1. Per the germline V gene, CDR1 is KGHSH and CDR2 is LQKENI. V was pared by 0 bases and J by 3 bases, with 3 bases of the junction left unmatched. The CDR3 runs 15 residues. The CDR3 region is CASSPPGQADYGYTF. In DNA, the CDR3 is TGTGCCAGCTCACCACCGGGACAGGCGGACTATGGCTACACCTTC.

The V call is TRBV7-6, the J call TRBJ2-1, with 10 bases aligning to TRBD1. This CDR3 has 14 amino acids. Per germline, CDR1 SGHVS and CDR2 FNYEAQ. Losses at the gene ends were 6 bases for V and 5 bases for J; bases not matched to a gene: 4. CDR3 sequence: CASSPGTGDNEQFF. As DNA, the CDR3 is TGTGCCAGCAGTCCAGGGACAGGGGACAATGAGCAGTTCTTC.

The chain is built from TRBV19 and TRBJ1-5; D gene ambiguous. Germline V gene data show CDR1 as LNHDA and CDR2 as SQIVND (reference sequence). CDR3 length: 16 amino acids. Between the trimmed V and J ends, which lost 4 bases and 5 bases, there was a span of 18 bases. CDR3 region: CASSTLAGRGDQPQHF. The CDR3 DNA follows: TGTGCCAGTAGTACCCTCGCTGGGCGCGGGGATCAGCCCCAGCATTTT. Looking up the rest from reference TRBV19 and TRBJ1-5 gives the full variable domain: DGGITQSPKYLFRKEGQNVTLSCEQNLNHDAMYWYRQDPGQGLRLIYYSQIVNDFQKGDIAEGYSVSREKKESFPLTVTSAQKNPTAFYLCASSTLAGRGDQPQHFGDGTRLSIL.

V gene TRBV27 combines with J gene TRBJ2-7; D is perhaps TRBD2 (6 bases). Trimming cost V 3 bases and J 0 bases, with 12 bases left between them. Per the germline V gene, CDR1 is MNHEY and CDR2 is SMNVEV (reference sequence). The CDR3 is 15 amino acids. DNA for the CDR3: TGTGCCAGCAGTTTTCGAGCGGGCCTCTCCTACGAGCAGTACTTC. Encoded protein: CASSFRAGLSYEQYF.

This clone was seen a single time. V and J are TRBV28 and TRBJ1-5, with D possibly matching TRBD1 (5 bases). Germline CDR1 MDHEN, CDR2 SYDVKM. This CDR3 spans 15 amino acids. V lost 2 bases, J lost 7 bases, and 15 bases lay in between. The CDR3 DNA follows: TGTGCCAGCAGTTTAACGGGCCGGGGGAGACAGCCCCAGCATTTT. Its translation: CASSLTGRGRQPQHF.

This chain uses TRBV5-1 with TRBJ2-3; 13 nucleotides align to TRBD2. Trimming at V came to 2 bases and at J to 3 bases, leaving 3 bases not matched to a gene. CDR3 length: 16 residues. CDR1 and CDR2 (germline): SGHRS, YFSETQ. In DNA form, the CDR3 reads TGCGCCAGCAGCTTAGGGACTAGCGGGACGACAGATACGCAGTATTTT. It translates to CASSLGTSGTTDTQYF.

V gene TRBV6-1 combines with J gene TRBJ2-5; possible D gene TRBD2, 5 bases. This CDR3 spans 12 amino acids. Germline CDR1 is MNHNS and CDR2 is SASEGT. V dropped 3 bases and J dropped 10 bases, with 12 bases sitting between them. The CDR3 is CASSDLFGVQYF. As DNA, the CDR3 is TGTGCCAGCAGTGATCTTTTCGGGGTCCAGTACTTC.

J is TRBJ1-2 and V is TRBV3-1 (or the pseudogene TRBV3-2); 12 bases align to TRBD1. CDR3 length equals 18 residues. V gave up 4 bases and J gave up 2 bases; unmatched junction bases: 11. Germline values: CDR1 LGHDT, CDR2 YNNKEL (reference sequence). CDR3 region: CASSPLPPGTGGNYGYTF. CDR3 bases: TGTGCCAGCAGCCCACTACCCCCCGGGACAGGGGGCAACTATGGCTACACCTTC.